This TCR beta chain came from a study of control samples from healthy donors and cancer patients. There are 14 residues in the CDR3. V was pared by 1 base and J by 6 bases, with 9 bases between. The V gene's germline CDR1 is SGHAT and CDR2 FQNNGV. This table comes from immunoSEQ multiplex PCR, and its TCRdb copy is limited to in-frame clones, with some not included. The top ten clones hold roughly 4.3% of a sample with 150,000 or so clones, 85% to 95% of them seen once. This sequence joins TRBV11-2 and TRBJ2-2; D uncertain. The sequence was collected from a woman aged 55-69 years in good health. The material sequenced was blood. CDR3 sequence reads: CASSLGGKSGELFF. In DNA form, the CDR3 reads TGTGCCAGCAGCTTAGGGGGAAAGTCCGGGGAGCTGTTTTTT.